The rows below give T cell receptor beta chains drawn from one sample of a study of blood T cell repertoires in COVID-19. Repertoires were generated with immunoSEQ multiplex PCR, while TCRdb's copy carries only in-frame clones and drops some. Seen here are about 250,000 clones, over 75% observed once, and the top ten hold 1.5% to 2%. Material: PBMCs or T cells enriched from blood (not recorded which). The origin of the receptors is a man aged 35 to 55 who had recovered from COVID-19. CDR3s include the opening cysteine and the closing phenylalanine or tryptophan. Fields, in order: J gene, CDR3 length, clone size, V gene, D gene, CDR3 DNA, CDR3 protein. A D gene is named only where the DNA matches it firmly. Clone size is given for some rows only: seen once, a few or many times, or a class if the clone is expanded.

>TRBJ2-7|14|NA|TRBV10-3|TRBD2
TGTGCCATCAGTAGCAGCGGGGGGGCAGCTGAGCAGTACTTC
CAISSSGGAAEQYF
>TRBJ2-3|16|once|TRBV15|NA
TGTGCCACCAGCAGGGAAACAGGGCCCGGCACAGATACGCAGTATTTT
CATSRETGPGTDTQYF
>TRBJ1-3|16|once|TRBV5-6|NA
TGTGCCAGCAGCCCCACAGGGTTAGAGGCTGGAAACACCATATATTTT
CASSPTGLEAGNTIYF
>TRBJ1-5|13|NA|TRBV18|NA
TGTGCCAGCTCATCGGACAGAGATCAGCCCCAGCATTTT
CASSSDRDQPQHF
>TRBJ2-7|14|once|TRBV28|NA
TGTGCCAGCAGGCCAGGGGCCCCGGCGTTCCGGCAGTACTTC
CASRPGAPAFRQYF
>TRBJ2-5|16|once|TRBV9|TRBD1
TGTGCCAGCAGCGAATACTGGACAGGGGTCCAAGAGACCCAGTACTTC
CASSEYWTGVQETQYF
>TRBJ1-4|15|NA|TRBV5-1|TRBD1
TGCGCCAGCAGCCTAGGGACAGGAGGTAATGAAAAACTGTTTTTT
CASSLGTGGNEKLFF
>TRBJ2-3|14|NA|TRBV7-9|NA
TGTGCCAGCAGCCGCCGGGACAATCCTTTGGGGCAGTATTTT
CASSRRDNPLGQYF
>TRBJ2-7|14|NA|TRBV14|NA
TGTGCCAGCAGCCTGAGGTATAGCCGTTACGAGCAGTACTTC
CASSLRYSRYEQYF
>TRBJ2-5|17|NA|TRBV24-1|TRBD1
TGTGCCACCAGTGACCACACCGGGACAGGGGGCAGAGAGACCCAGTACTTC
CATSDHTGTGGRETQYF
>TRBJ1-5|15|once|TRBV18|TRBD1
TGTGCCAGCTCACCCCTGGGACAGAGCAATCAGCCCCAGCATTTT
CASSPLGQSNQPQHF
>TRBJ2-1|13|once|TRBV10-3|TRBD2
TGTGCCATCAGGCTAGCGGACTACAATGAGCAGTTCTTC
CAIRLADYNEQFF
>TRBJ1-5|13|NA|TRBV24-1|NA
TGTGCCACCAGTGGAGGGATAAATCAGCCCCAGCATTTT
CATSGGINQPQHF
>TRBJ2-7|18|NA|TRBV7-2|NA
TGTGCCAGCAGCTACCAACGACAATCCAGAGAGAACTCCTACGAGCAGTACTTC
CASSYQRQSRENSYEQYF
>TRBJ1-2|12|NA|TRBV28|NA
TGTGCCAGCAGTTTGGGGGGAGGTGGCTACACCTTC
CASSLGGGGYTF
>TRBJ2-3|14|few|TRBV7-2|NA
TGTGCCAGCAGCTTAGCTCTTAACACAGATACGCAGTATTTT
CASSLALNTDTQYF
>TRBJ1-1|17|NA|TRBV7-3|TRBD1
TGTGCCAGCAGCACCACGGACAGGGGGCGCTTGGACACTGAAGCTTTCTTT
CASSTTDRGRLDTEAFF
>TRBJ1-3|13|once|TRBV15|NA
TGTGCCACCAGCAGAGATTTAATGAGCACCATATATTTT
CATSRDLMSTIYF
>TRBJ1-2|13|once|TRBV6-5|NA
TGTGCCAGCAGTCCTGACAGCTTCTATGGCTACACCTTC
CASSPDSFYGYTF
>TRBJ2-2|15|once|TRBV7-2|NA
TGTGCCAGCAGCTTAGCTGGGGAGAGGACCGGGGAGCTGTTTTTT
CASSLAGERTGELFF
>TRBJ2-1|13|NA|TRBV3-1/TRBV3-2|NA
TGTGCCAGCAGCCAAGTTTCGGAGGGTGAGCAGTTCTTC
CASSQVSEGEQFF
>TRBJ2-3|14|NA|TRBV5-1|NA
TGCGCCAGCAGCTTGGAAGGGACAACAGATACGCAGTATTTT
CASSLEGTTDTQYF
>TRBJ1-1|16|NA|TRBV27|TRBD1
TGTGCCAGCAGTTTATCTTTACAGGGGGCGAACACTGAAGCTTTCTTT
CASSLSLQGANTEAFF
>TRBJ2-7|15|NA|TRBV19|TRBD1
TGTGCCAGGGGACAGGGGTTGGACTTAACCTACGAGCAGTACTTC
CARGQGLDLTYEQYF
>TRBJ2-7|13|NA|TRBV5-1|TRBD2
TGCGCCAGCAGCTTGGGGGCGGGGGACGAGCAGTACTTC
CASSLGAGDEQYF
>TRBJ1-1|14|NA|TRBV3-1/TRBV3-2|NA
TGTGCCAGCAGCCATGCTCGTGACTACCAAGAAGCTTTCTTT
CASSHARDYQEAFF
>TRBJ2-2|17|few|TRBV7-3|TRBD1
TGTGCCAGCAGCCCACAACGTGACAGGGCGAACACCGGGGAGCTGTTTTTT
CASSPQRDRANTGELFF
>TRBJ1-2|14|NA|TRBV19|NA
TGTGCCAGTAGTCTCGATGACAGCTCCTATGGCTACACCTTC
CASSLDDSSYGYTF
>TRBJ2-7|12|NA|TRBV12-3/TRBV12-4|NA
TGTGCCAGCAGCAGCAGGGGCTACGAGCAGTACTTC
CASSSRGYEQYF
>TRBJ2-7|15|NA|TRBV5-5|NA
TGTGCCAGCAGTAAAACAGGGCCAATCATTTACGAGCAGTACTTC
CASSKTGPIIYEQYF
>TRBJ2-7|18|NA|TRBV28|TRBD2
TGTGCCAGCACCGGACTAGCGGGAGGGGTTATGAGCTCCTACGAGCAGTACTTC
CASTGLAGGVMSSYEQYF
>TRBJ2-7|13|NA|TRBV27|NA
TGTGCCAGCAGTTTATCTCGGGAAAACGAGCAGTACTTC
CASSLSRENEQYF
>TRBJ1-1|15|NA|TRBV7-9|TRBD1
TGTGCCAGCAGCCCGGACGGACAGGTACAGATGGAAGCTTTCTTT
CASSPDGQVQMEAFF
>TRBJ2-1|16|NA|TRBV10-3|TRBD2
TGTGCCATCAGTGAGTCGTCTCTAGCGGGAGGTGGAGAGCAGTTCTTC
CAISESSLAGGGEQFF
>TRBJ2-3|11|NA|TRBV20-1|NA
TGCAGTGCTAACCAGGGGAGTACGCAGTATTTT
CSANQGSTQYF
>TRBJ1-1|13|few|TRBV10-3|TRBD1
TGTGCCATCAGTGGACAGGGGAACACTGAAGCTTTCTTT
CAISGQGNTEAFF
>TRBJ1-1|15|once|TRBV11-2|NA
TGTGCCAGCAGCTTGATGGGGGGAGGTTACACTGAAGCTTTCTTT
CASSLMGGGYTEAFF
>TRBJ1-1|14|once|TRBV5-1|NA
TGCGCCAGCAGCTTGGGCGTTTATTCCACTGAAGCTTTCTTT
CASSLGVYSTEAFF
>TRBJ2-7|11|NA|TRBV30|NA
TGTGCCTGGAGTGGACTCTACGAGCAGTACTTC
CAWSGLYEQYF
>TRBJ2-5|20|NA|TRBV4-2|TRBD2
TGTGCCAGCAGCCAAGATCCCCAAAGCGGGAGTCCGTTTCCCCAAGAGACCCAGTACTTC
CASSQDPQSGSPFPQETQYF
>TRBJ2-5|15|NA|TRBV5-1|NA
TGCGCCAGCAGCGGCGGGGTGACCCATAAAGAGACCCAGTACTTC
CASSGGVTHKETQYF
>TRBJ1-1|14|NA|TRBV14|TRBD1
TGTGCCGGCAGCACCCGGGACAGATACACTGAAGCTTTCTTT
CAGSTRDRYTEAFF
>TRBJ1-1|15|NA|TRBV6-6|TRBD1
TGTGCCAGCAGTCAGGCCGGGACAGCTTATACTGAAGCTTTCTTT
CASSQAGTAYTEAFF
>TRBJ1-1|14|NA|TRBV9|TRBD1
TGTGCCAGCAGCGAGGGACAGGGGGACACTGAAGCTTTCTTT
CASSEGQGDTEAFF
>TRBJ1-4|14|once|TRBV5-1|NA
TGCGCCAGCAGCCGTCGGGGGGCGGATGAAAAACTGTTTTTT
CASSRRGADEKLFF
>TRBJ1-5|16|NA|TRBV19|TRBD1
TGTGCCAGTAGTATATCAGGACAGGGAGGTCACCAGCCCCAGCATTTT
CASSISGQGGHQPQHF
>TRBJ1-3|15|NA|TRBV5-1|NA
TGCGCCAGCAGCACAGGACAGAGCTCTGGAAACACCATATATTTT
CASSTGQSSGNTIYF
>TRBJ1-1|15|NA|TRBV3-1/TRBV3-2|NA
TGTGCCAGCAGCCCGGACAGCCGCTTGAACACTGAAGCTTTCTTT
CASSPDSRLNTEAFF
>TRBJ1-2|12|NA|TRBV21-1|NA
TGTGCCAGCCGGCCAGGCTTCAGCGGCTACACCTTC
CASRPGFSGYTF
>TRBJ2-3|14|once|TRBV11-3|TRBD1
TGTGCCAGCAGCGCAACAGGGGGCTCAGATACGCAGTATTTT
CASSATGGSDTQYF
>TRBJ2-7|15|NA|TRBV11-2|NA
TGTGCCAGCAGCTTAGTTAGCGACGGGGGTTACGAGCAGTACTTC
CASSLVSDGGYEQYF
>TRBJ1-1|16|NA|TRBV5-5|NA
TGTGCCAGCAGCGGGAGGCAGGGAAGAACGAACACTGAAGCTTTCTTT
CASSGRQGRTNTEAFF
>TRBJ1-6|14|NA|TRBV28|TRBD1
TGTGCCAGCAGCCCAACAGGGGCTTACTCACCCCTCCACTTT
CASSPTGAYSPLHF
>TRBJ2-7|15|NA|TRBV30|TRBD2
TGTGCCTGGAGTGTACGGCGACTAGCGGGAAGCGAGCAGTACTTC
CAWSVRRLAGSEQYF
>TRBJ2-1|15|NA|TRBV9|NA
TGTGCCAGCAGCGTAAGACTCTCACTGGACAATGAGCAGTTCTTC
CASSVRLSLDNEQFF
>TRBJ1-4|17|NA|TRBV25-1|TRBD1
TGTGCCAGCAGTGATCCCCTCGACAGGGGTAATAATGAAAAACTGTTTTTT
CASSDPLDRGNNEKLFF
>TRBJ2-2|16|NA|TRBV5-8|NA
TGTGCCAGCAGCTTGAGTTACAGGGCTAGCACCGGGGAGCTGTTTTTT
CASSLSYRASTGELFF